This T cell receptor beta chain was retrieved from a study of T cell responses to AZD1222 COVID-19 vaccine. Study-wide results and caveats: Per reports, nearly half of all spike-specific TCRs target regions that are unmutated in variants. Recipients of two AZD1222 doses showed rising Spike-specific TCR breadth and depth. Spike regions recognized by vaccine-associated CD4 TCRs spanned the protein, led by 160-218 and 743-854. Donors were chiefly white British, with a greater number of females, and clonal diversity was perhaps underestimated.

Clones were read by immunoSEQ multiplex PCR, and TCRdb kept only the in-frame ones, dropping some. In the table there are 90,000 to 120,000 clones, roughly 90% of which are singletons. With 6 bases removed from V and 0 bases from J, the gap between germline ends came to 18 bases. Germline values: CDR1 MNHNY, CDR2 SVGAGI (reference sequence). The CDR3 is 16 residues long. With respect to this clone: Antigen specificity is unknown.

This TCR was recovered from an adult in good health. V is TRBV6-6 and J is TRBJ2-7; the D call may be TRBD1 or TRBD2 (6 bases each). The sample here was peripheral blood, taken on day 0 of AZD1222 vaccination. The chain's CDR3 is CASRNRDLPSSYEQYF. CDR3 coding DNA: TGTGCCAGCAGAAACAGGGACTTACCCAGCTCCTACGAGCAGTACTTC.